These 20 T cell receptor beta chains share one sample of origin, sequenced in a study of blood T cell repertoires in COVID-19. Profiled with immunoSEQ multiplex PCR; TCRdb holds only in-frame clones, not every one. Of about 400,000 clones in the sample, around 92% were seen once. The sequenced material came from PBMCs or T cells enriched from blood (not recorded which). The source is a woman in her 30s who had recovered from COVID-19.

J is TRBJ2-7 and V is TRBV6-5, with 8 bases fitting TRBD1. V shed 8 bases and J 2 bases; nucleotides not matched to a gene: 8. Germline CDR1 and CDR2: MNHEY and SVGAGI. CDR3 length: 14 amino acids. The CDR3 DNA follows: TGTGCCAGCTTATGGACAGGGACAACCTACGAGCAGTACTTC. This encodes CASLWTGTTYEQYF.

Only one count was recorded for this clone. V gene TRBV5-1 combines with J gene TRBJ1-5, with a possible D match to TRBD1 (5 bases). Looked up from germline, CDR1 is SGHRS and CDR2 is YFSETQ. The germline V and J ends were trimmed by 0 bases and 3 bases, with 13 bases remaining between them. The CDR3 has 16 amino acids. In DNA, the CDR3 is TGCGCCAGCAGCTTGGCCAGGGCTATTTCCAATCAGCCCCAGCATTTT. Translation: CASSLARAISNQPQHF. Full variable domain (outside the CDR3, taken from reference TRBV5-1 and TRBJ1-5): KAGVTQTPRYLIKTRGQQVTLSCSPISGHRSVSWYQQTPGQGLQFLFEYFSETQRNKGNFPGRFSGRQFSNSRSEMNVSTLELGDSALYLCASSLARAISNQPQHFGDGTRLSIL.

V is TRBV11-2 and J is TRBJ2-1; possibly TRBD2 for D (6 bases). The germline V and J ends were trimmed by 5 bases and 3 bases, with 17 bases remaining between them. The CDR3 is 16 amino acids. CDR1 is SGHAT, CDR2 FQNNGV, per germline. CDR3 coding DNA: TGTGCCAGCAGCACCCCCCACGGGACTTTCTACAATGAGCAGTTCTTC. Protein product: CASSTPHGTFYNEQFF. The variable domain in full, completed from reference TRBV11-2 and TRBJ2-1, reads EAGVAQSPRYKIIEKRQSVAFWCNPISGHATLYWYQQILGQGPKLLIQFQNNGVVDDSQLPKDRFSAERLKGVDSTLKIQPAKLEDSAVYLCASSTPHGTFYNEQFFGPGTRLTVL.

This chain uses TRBV5-1 with TRBJ2-1; 13 nucleotides match TRBD2. Trimming removed 4 bases from V and 6 bases from J; junction bases left unmatched: 7. Germline V lookup: CDR1 SGHRS, CDR2 YFSETQ. The CDR3 contains 16 residues. The CDR3 reads CASSPILAGGRNEQFF. Here the CDR3 DNA reads TGCGCCAGCAGCCCAATACTAGCGGGGGGGCGCAATGAGCAGTTCTTC.

CDR3 in DNA: TGTGCCAGCAATTCACTAGCGGGAATTGAGAATGAGCAGTTCTTC. The encoded protein is CASNSLAGIENEQFF. The J gene is TRBJ2-1, the V gene TRBV27; TRBD2 aligns across 10 bases. Germline CDR1 MNHEY, CDR2 SMNVEV (reference sequence). Germline trimming cut 7 bases from V and 7 bases from J; bases unmatched to any gene: 10. This CDR3 has 15 residues.

The chain carries TRBV6-5 and TRBJ1-3, with D perhaps TRBD1 (5 bases). V lost 2 bases and J lost 4, with 15 bases in between. The germline V gene encodes CDR1 MNHEY and CDR2 SVGAGI. The CDR3 consists of 16 residues. CDR3 in DNA: TGTGCCAGCAGTTACGACCTAGCGCGGGGGGGAAACACCATATATTTT. Its translation: CASSYDLARGGNTIYF.

V and J are TRBV7-2 and TRBJ2-5; the D gene is possibly TRBD2 (6 bases). Germline V gives CDR1 SGHTA, CDR2 FQGNSA. CDR3 length equals 15 residues. Trimming shortened V by 1 base and J by 5 bases, and 14 bases separated the two germline ends. The CDR3 sequence: CASSLDAYRGETQYF. The CDR3 DNA sequence: TGTGCCAGCAGCTTAGACGCCTACCGGGGGGAGACCCAGTACTTC.

This clone occurred a few times. V and J are TRBV11-2 and TRBJ1-3; possibly TRBD1 for D (6 bases). The CDR3 has 15 amino acids. V was cut by 4 bases and J by 7 bases, with 17 bases left in between. Germline V gives CDR1 SGHAT, CDR2 FQNNGV. The CDR3 is CASSSLKGERNTIYF. The CDR3 DNA is TGTGCCAGCAGCTCCCTTAAGGGGGAGCGTAACACCATATATTTT.

The chain links TRBV7-9 to TRBJ2-7; D may be TRBD2 (6 bases). In germline, CDR1 is SEHNR, CDR2 FQNEAQ (reference sequence). V was clipped by 1 base and J by 0 bases, with 13 bases between them. CDR3 length equals 16 residues. The DNA for the CDR3 is TGTGCCAGCAGCTTAGGTAGCGGACGAAGCTCCTACGAGCAGTACTTC. Translating gives CASSLGSGRSSYEQYF.

This clone was picked up one time. DNA of the CDR3: TGTGCCAGCAGTTTAGGCGTAGCGGGAAACAATGAGCAGTTCTTC. It translates to CASSLGVAGNNEQFF. V and J are TRBV28 and TRBJ2-1, with 8 bases fitting TRBD2. V dropped 2 bases and J dropped 5; count of bases not matched to a gene: 5. The CDR3 has 15 residues. Germline lookup yields CDR1 MDHEN and CDR2 SYDVKM.

The chain is built from TRBV7-2 and TRBJ2-7; TRBD2 might be the D (6 bases). This CDR3 has 15 amino acids. V lost 1 base and J lost 2, with 12 bases in between. Germline-derived CDR1 and CDR2 are SGHTA and FQGNSA. The CDR3 spells CASSLGPGGTYEQYF. The DNA for the CDR3 is TGTGCCAGCAGCTTAGGGCCCGGGGGTACCTACGAGCAGTACTTC.

The CDR3 is CAWSPGTADEQFF. The DNA for the CDR3 is TGTGCCTGGAGCCCCGGGACAGCTGATGAGCAGTTCTTC. The rearrangement links TRBV30 to TRBJ2-1; 7 bases fit TRBD1. Losses at the gene ends were 3 bases for V and 8 bases for J; bases not matched to a gene: 7. The CDR3 runs 13 residues. Germline V gene lookup returns CDR1 GTSNPN and CDR2 SVGIG (reference sequence).

This chain uses TRBV11-2 with TRBJ1-1; no definite D call. Germline-derived CDR1 and CDR2 are SGHAT and FQNNGV. Trimming removed 5 bases from V and 5 bases from J, with 15 bases in between. The CDR3 is 14 amino acids. CDR3 DNA sequence: TGTGCCAGCAGCACGACACCGGGAGGGACTGAAGCTTTCTTT. This sequence encodes CASSTTPGGTEAFF.

The CDR3 loop reads CASSRLAGVSGELFF. In DNA form, the CDR3 reads TGTGCCAGCAGTCGACTAGCGGGAGTTTCTGGGGAGCTGTTTTTT. This chain joins TRBV6-2 or TRBV6-3 and TRBJ2-2, with 12 bases fitting TRBD2. The germline gives CDR1 MNHEY, CDR2 SVGEGT. The CDR3 totals 15 residues. With 5 bases clipped from V and 8 bases from J, the junction kept 6 bases outside the gene matches.

The V call is TRBV5-1, the J call TRBJ2-1; weak D call: TRBD1 (5 bases). CDR1 and CDR2 from the germline V gene are SGHRS and YFSETQ. This CDR3 has 12 residues. Trimming removed 3 bases from V and 9 bases from J, with 10 bases in between. Written as DNA, the CDR3 is TGCGCCAGCAGCTCCCAGGGTATTGAGCAGTTCTTC. It yields the protein CASSSQGIEQFF. The whole variable domain, remainder taken from reference TRBV5-1 and TRBJ2-1, is KAGVTQTPRYLIKTRGQQVTLSCSPISGHRSVSWYQQTPGQGLQFLFEYFSETQRNKGNFPGRFSGRQFSNSRSEMNVSTLELGDSALYLCASSSQGIEQFFGPGTRLTVL.

This chain links TRBV27 with TRBJ1-2; possible D gene TRBD1, 6 bases. The CDR3 sequence is 12 residues long. V was pared by 7 bases and J by 2 bases, with 8 bases between. CDR1 and CDR2 from the germline V gene are MNHEY and SMNVEV (reference sequence). CDR3 loop: CASKDRNYGYTF. The CDR3 region has the DNA TGTGCCAGCAAGGACAGAAACTATGGCTACACCTTC.

This chain links TRBV7-9 with TRBJ1-2; 8 bases fit TRBD1. Germline assignment: CDR1 SEHNR and CDR2 FQNEAQ (reference sequence). The CDR3 runs 16 residues. V lost 5 bases and J lost 4; bases outside the gene matches: 12. The CDR3 is CASSQSRATGVYGYTF. Here the CDR3 DNA reads TGTGCCAGCAGCCAGAGCAGGGCGACAGGGGTCTATGGCTACACCTTC.

V gene TRBV3-1 (or the pseudogene TRBV3-2) combines with J gene TRBJ1-1, with 7 bases identical to TRBD1. Trimming at V came to 1 base and at J to 4 bases, leaving 6 bases not matched to a gene. This CDR3 comprises 15 residues. CDR1 is LGHDT, CDR2 YNNKEL, per germline (reference sequence). The CDR3 DNA reads as TGTGCCAGCAGCCAAGTTCGACAGGGAGGCACTGAAGCTTTCTTT. It specifies CASSQVRQGGTEAFF.

The count of this clone is one. The chain combines TRBV4-1 with TRBJ2-5; D remains ambiguous. This CDR3 has 15 amino acids. Germline V gene sequence: CDR1 MGHRA, CDR2 YSYEKL. Trimming shortened V by 2 bases and J by 2 bases, and 12 bases separated the two germline ends. CDR3 bases: TGCGCCAGCAGCCAAACGCTACAGCTACAAGAGACCCAGTACTTC. It specifies CASSQTLQLQETQYF.

The V and J genes are TRBV30 and TRBJ1-1; TRBD1 might be the D (6 bases). Trimming pared 6 bases from V and 1 base from J, leaving 9 bases between. The CDR3 loop spans 12 amino acids. From germline, CDR1 is GTSNPN and CDR2 SVGIG (reference sequence). The CDR3 reads CACGQKNTEAFF. The CDR3 DNA sequence: TGTGCCTGTGGACAGAAGAACACTGAAGCTTTCTTT.